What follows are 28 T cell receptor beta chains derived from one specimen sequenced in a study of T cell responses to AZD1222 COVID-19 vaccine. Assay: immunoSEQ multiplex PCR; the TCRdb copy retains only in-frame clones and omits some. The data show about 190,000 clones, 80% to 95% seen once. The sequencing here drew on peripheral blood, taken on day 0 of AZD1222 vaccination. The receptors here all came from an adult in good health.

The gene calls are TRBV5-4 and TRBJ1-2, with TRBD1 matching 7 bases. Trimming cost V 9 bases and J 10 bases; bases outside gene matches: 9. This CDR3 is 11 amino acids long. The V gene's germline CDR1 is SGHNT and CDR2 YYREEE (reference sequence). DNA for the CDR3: TGTGCCATAAGAGGACAGGTGGACTACACCTTC. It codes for CAIRGQVDYTF.

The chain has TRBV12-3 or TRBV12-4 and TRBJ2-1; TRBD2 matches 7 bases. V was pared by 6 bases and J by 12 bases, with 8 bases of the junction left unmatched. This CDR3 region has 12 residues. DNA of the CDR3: TGTGCCAGCAGCTGGAAGCGGGGCGGGCAGTTCTTC. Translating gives CASSWKRGGQFF.

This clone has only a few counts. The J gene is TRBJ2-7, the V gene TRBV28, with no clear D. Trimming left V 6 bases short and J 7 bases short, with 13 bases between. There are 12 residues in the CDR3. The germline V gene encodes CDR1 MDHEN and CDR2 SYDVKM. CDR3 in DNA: TGTGCCAGCAGCGTCGCTCTACGAGAGCAGTACTTC. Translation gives CASSVALREQYF.

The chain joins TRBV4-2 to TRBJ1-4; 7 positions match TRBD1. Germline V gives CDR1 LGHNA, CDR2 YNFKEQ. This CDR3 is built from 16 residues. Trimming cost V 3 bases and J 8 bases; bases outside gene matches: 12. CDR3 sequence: CASSHEQGNPGEKLFF. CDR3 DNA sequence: TGTGCCAGCAGCCATGAACAGGGGAACCCGGGCGAAAAACTGTTTTTT.

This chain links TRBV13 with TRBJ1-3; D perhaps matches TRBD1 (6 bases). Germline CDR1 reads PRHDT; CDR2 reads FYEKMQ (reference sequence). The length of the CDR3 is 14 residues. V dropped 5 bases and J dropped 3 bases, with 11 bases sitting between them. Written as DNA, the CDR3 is TGTGCCAGCAGCAGGGGGGAGTATGGAAACACCATATATTTT. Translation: CASSRGEYGNTIYF.

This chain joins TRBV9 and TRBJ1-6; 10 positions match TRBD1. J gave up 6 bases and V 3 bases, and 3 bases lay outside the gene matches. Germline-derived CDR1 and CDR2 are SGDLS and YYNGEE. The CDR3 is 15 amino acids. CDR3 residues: CASSAGTGVNSPLHF. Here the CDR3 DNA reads TGTGCCAGCAGCGCCGGGACAGGGGTTAATTCACCCCTCCACTTT.

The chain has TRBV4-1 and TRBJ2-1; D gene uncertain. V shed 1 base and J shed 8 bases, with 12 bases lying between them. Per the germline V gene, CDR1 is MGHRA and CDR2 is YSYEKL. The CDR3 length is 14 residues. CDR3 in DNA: TGCGCCAGCAGCCAAGGACTCAGTGTGTATGAGCAGTTCTTC. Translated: CASSQGLSVYEQFF.

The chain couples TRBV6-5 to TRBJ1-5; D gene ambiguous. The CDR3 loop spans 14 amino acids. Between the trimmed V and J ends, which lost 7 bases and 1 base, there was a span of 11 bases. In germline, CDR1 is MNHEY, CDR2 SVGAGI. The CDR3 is CASMEFVSNQPQHF. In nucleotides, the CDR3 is TGTGCCAGCATGGAGTTCGTGAGCAATCAGCCCCAGCATTTT.

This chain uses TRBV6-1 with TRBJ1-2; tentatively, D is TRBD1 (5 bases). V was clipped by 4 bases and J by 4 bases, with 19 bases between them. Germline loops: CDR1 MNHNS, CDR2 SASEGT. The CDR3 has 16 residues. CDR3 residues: CASSAGPTAIGYGYTF. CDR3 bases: TGTGCCAGCAGTGCCGGCCCGACAGCCATAGGCTATGGCTACACCTTC.

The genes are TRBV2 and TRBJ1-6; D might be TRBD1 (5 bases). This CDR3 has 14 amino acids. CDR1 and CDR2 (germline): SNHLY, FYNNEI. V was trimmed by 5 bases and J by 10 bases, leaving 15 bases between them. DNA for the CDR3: TGTGCCAGCAGTCCGGCAGGGACTATCTCACCCCTCCACTTT. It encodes CASSPAGTISPLHF.

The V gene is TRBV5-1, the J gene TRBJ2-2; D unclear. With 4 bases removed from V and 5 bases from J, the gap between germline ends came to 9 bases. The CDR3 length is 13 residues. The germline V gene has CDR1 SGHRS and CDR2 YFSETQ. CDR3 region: CASSPSGTGELFF. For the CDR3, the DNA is TGCGCCAGCAGCCCCTCCGGTACCGGGGAGCTGTTTTTT.

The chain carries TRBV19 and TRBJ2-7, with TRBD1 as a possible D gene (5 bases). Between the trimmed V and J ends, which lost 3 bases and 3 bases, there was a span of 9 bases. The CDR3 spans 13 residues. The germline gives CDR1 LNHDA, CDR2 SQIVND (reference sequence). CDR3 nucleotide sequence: TGTGCCAGTAGTATCTCCAGGGTCTACGAGCAGTACTTC. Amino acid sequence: CASSISRVYEQYF.

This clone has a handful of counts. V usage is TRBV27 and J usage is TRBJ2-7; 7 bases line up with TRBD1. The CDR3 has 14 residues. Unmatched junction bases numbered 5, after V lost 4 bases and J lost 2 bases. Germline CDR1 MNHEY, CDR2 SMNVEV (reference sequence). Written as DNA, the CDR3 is TGTGCCAGCAGTTCAAGGACAGGAACCTACGAGCAGTACTTC. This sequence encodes CASSSRTGTYEQYF.

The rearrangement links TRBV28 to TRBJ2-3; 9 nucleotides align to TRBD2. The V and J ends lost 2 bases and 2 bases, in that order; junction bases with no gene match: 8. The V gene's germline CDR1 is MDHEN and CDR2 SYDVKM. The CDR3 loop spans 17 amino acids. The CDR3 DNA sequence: TGTGCCAGCAGTTTACCCTCTTCTAGCGGGGTCACAGATACGCAGTATTTT. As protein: CASSLPSSSGVTDTQYF. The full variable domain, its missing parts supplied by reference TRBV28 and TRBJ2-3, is DVKVTQSSRYLVKRTGEKVFLECVQDMDHENMFWYRQDPGLGLRLIYFSYDVKMKEKGDIPEGYSVSREKKERFSLILESASTNQTSMYLCASSLPSSSGVTDTQYFGPGTRLTVL.

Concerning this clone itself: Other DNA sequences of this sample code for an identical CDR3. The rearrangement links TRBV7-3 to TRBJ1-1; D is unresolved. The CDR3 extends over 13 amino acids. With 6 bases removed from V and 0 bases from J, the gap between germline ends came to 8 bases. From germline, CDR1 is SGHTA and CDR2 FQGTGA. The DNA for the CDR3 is TGTGCCAGCAGTCGGGGTATGAACACTGAAGCTTTCTTT. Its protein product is CASSRGMNTEAFF. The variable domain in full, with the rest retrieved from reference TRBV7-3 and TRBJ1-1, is GAGVSQTPSNKVTEKGKYVELRCDPISGHTALYWYRQSLGQGPEFLIYFQGTGAADDSGLPNDRFFAVRPEGSVSTLKIQRTERGDSAVYLCASSRGMNTEAFFGQGTRLTVV.

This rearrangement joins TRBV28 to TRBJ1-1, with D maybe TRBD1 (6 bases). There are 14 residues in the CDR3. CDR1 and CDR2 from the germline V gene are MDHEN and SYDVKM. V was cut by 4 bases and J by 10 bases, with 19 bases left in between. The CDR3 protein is CASSSSFRQAGAFF. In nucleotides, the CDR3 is TGTGCCAGCAGTTCTTCATTCCGACAGGCAGGAGCTTTCTTT.

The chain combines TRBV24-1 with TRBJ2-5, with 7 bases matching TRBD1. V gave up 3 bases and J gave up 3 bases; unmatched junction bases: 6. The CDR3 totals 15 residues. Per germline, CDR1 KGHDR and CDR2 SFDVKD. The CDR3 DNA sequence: TGTGCCACCAGTGATCCGGGACAGACAAAAGAGACCCAGTACTTC. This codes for CATSDPGQTKETQYF.

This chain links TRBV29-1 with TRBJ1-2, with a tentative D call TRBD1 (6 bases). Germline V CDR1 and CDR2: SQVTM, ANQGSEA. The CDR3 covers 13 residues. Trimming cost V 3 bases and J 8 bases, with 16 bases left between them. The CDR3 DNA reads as TGCAGCGTTGATCTAACAGGGAGAAAGGGCTACACCTTC. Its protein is CSVDLTGRKGYTF.

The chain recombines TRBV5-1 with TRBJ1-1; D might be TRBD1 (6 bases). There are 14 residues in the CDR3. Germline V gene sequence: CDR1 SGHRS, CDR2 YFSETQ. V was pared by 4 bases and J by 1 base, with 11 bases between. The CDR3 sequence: CASSIQGGNTEAFF. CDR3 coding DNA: TGCGCCAGCAGCATACAGGGAGGGAACACTGAAGCTTTCTTT.

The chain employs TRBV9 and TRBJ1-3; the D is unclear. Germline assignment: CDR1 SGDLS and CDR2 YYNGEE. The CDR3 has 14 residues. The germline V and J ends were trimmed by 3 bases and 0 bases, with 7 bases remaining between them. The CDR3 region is CASSAGDSGNTIYF. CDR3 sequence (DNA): TGTGCCAGCAGCGCCGGGGACTCTGGAAACACCATATATTTT. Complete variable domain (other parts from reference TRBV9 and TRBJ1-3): DSGVTQTPKHLITATGQRVTLRCSPRSGDLSVYWYQQSLDQGLQFLIQYYNGEERAKGNILERFSAQQFPDLHSELNLSSLELGDSALYFCASSAGDSGNTIYFGEGSWLTVV.

The CDR3 is CASSGGQAVNTGELFF. Here the CDR3 DNA reads TGTGCCAGCAGCGGGGGACAGGCCGTCAACACCGGGGAGCTGTTTTTT. V and J are TRBV5-5 and TRBJ2-2, with 8 nucleotides matching TRBD1. The CDR3 sequence is 16 residues long. Trimming at V came to 4 bases and at J to 2 bases, leaving 7 bases not matched to a gene. CDR1 and CDR2 from the germline V gene are SGHKS and YYEKEE (reference sequence).

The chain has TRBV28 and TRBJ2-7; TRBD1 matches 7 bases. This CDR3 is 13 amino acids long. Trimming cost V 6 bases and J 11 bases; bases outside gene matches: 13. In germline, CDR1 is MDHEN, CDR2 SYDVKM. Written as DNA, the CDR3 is TGTGCCAGCAGCTACGGACAGGCCAAGGTGGAGTACTTC. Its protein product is CASSYGQAKVEYF.

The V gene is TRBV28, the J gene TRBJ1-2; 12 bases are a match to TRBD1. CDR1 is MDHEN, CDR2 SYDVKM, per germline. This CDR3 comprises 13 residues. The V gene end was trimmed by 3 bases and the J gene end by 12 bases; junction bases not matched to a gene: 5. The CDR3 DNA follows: TGTGCCAGCAGTTTCGGGACAGGGGGCTTGAACACCTTC. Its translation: CASSFGTGGLNTF.

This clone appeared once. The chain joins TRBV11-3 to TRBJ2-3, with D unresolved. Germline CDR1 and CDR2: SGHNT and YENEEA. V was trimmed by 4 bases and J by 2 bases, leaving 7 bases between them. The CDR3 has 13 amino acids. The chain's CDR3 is CASSYEFTDTQYF. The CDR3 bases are TGTGCCAGCAGCTACGAGTTCACAGATACGCAGTATTTT. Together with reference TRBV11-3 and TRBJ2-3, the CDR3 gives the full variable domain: EAGVVQSPRYKIIEKKQPVAFWCNPISGHNTLYWYLQNLGQGPELLIRYENEEAVDDSQLPKDRFSAERLKGVDSTLKIQPAELGDSAVYLCASSYEFTDTQYFGPGTRLTVL.

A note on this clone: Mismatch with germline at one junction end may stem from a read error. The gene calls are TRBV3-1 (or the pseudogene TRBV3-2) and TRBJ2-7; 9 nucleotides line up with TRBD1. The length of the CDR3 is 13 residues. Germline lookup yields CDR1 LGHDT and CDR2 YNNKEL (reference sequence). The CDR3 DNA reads TGTGCCAGCAGCCTGAATCCGGGACAGGGTCCAACCTTC. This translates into CASSLNPGQGPTF.

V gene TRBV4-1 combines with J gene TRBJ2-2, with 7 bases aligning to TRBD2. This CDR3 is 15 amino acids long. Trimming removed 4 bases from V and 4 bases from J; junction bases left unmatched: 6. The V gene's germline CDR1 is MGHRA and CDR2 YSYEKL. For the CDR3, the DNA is TGCGCCAGCAGCCGGGGAGGGGCAGTCACCGGGGAGCTGTTTTTT. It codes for CASSRGGAVTGELFF.

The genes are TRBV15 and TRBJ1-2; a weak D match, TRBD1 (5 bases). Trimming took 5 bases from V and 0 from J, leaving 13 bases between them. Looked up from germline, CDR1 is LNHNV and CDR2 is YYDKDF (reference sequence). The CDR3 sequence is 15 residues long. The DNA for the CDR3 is TGTGCCACCAGCGTACCCGGGACGGCTAACTATGGCTACACCTTC. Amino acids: CATSVPGTANYGYTF.

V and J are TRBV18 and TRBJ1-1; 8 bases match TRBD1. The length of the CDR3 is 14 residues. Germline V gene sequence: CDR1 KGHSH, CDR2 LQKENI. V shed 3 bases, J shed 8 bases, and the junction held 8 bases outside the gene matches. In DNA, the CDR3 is TGTGCCAGCTCACCCAGGACAGGGTCCCCCGAAGCTTTCTTT. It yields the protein CASSPRTGSPEAFF.